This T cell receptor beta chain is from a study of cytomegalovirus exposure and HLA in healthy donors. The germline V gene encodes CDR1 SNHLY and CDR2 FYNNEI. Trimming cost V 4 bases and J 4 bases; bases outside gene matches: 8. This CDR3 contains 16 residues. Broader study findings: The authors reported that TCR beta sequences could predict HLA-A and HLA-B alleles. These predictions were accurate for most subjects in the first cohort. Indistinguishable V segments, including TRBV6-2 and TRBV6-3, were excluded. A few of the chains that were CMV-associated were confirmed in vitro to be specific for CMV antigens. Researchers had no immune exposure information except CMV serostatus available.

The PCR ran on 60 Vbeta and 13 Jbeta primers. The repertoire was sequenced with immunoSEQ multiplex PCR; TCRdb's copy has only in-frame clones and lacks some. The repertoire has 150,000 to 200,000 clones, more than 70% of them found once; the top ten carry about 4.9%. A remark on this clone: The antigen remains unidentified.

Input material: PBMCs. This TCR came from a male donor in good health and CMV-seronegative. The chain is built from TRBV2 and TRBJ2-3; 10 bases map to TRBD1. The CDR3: CASSGDRGRNSDTQYF. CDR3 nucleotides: TGTGCCAGCAGTGGCGACAGGGGGCGCAACTCAGATACGCAGTATTTT.